The rows below give T cell receptor beta chains drawn from one sample of a study of blood T cell repertoires in COVID-19. Clones were read by immunoSEQ multiplex PCR, and TCRdb kept only the in-frame ones, dropping some. Of about 120,000 clones in the sample, 65% to 85% are singletons; the top ten hold 1.5% to 2%. Sequencing was performed on peripheral blood. These TCRs come from a man in his 70s with acute or convalescent COVID-19. The CDR3 runs from the conserved cysteine through the conserved F or W. The D gene is left open where the match is weak. A clone size is listed for some rows: how often the clone was seen (once, few, many), or a class if it is expanded.

clone size,V gene,J gene,D gene,CDR3 protein,CDR3 DNA
.,TRBV30,TRBJ1-5,.,CAYAWQSNQPQHF,TGTGCCTACGCCTGGCAGAGCAATCAGCCCCAGCATTTT
few,TRBV18,TRBJ2-1,.,CASSPPGQSSYNEQFF,TGTGCCAGCTCACCACCCGGACAGAGCTCCTACAATGAGCAGTTCTTC
.,TRBV7-8,TRBJ2-2,TRBD2,CASSLRWSGATGELFF,TGTGCCAGCAGTCTGAGATGGAGCGGGGCCACCGGGGAGCTGTTTTTT
.,TRBV13,TRBJ2-2,TRBD1,CASSQEQGVAATGELFF,TGTGCCAGCAGCCAAGAACAGGGGGTCGCTGCCACCGGGGAGCTGTTTTTT
once,TRBV5-1,TRBJ1-3,.,CASSLDQANTIYF,TGCGCCAGCAGCTTGGACCAGGCAAACACCATATATTTT
.,TRBV2,TRBJ1-4,TRBD1,CASSKEGQGNEKLFF,TGTGCCAGCAGTAAGGAGGGACAGGGGAATGAAAAACTGTTTTTT
once,TRBV5-4,TRBJ2-1,TRBD1,CASSLEGTGTISYNEQFF,TGTGCCAGCAGCTTGGAGGGGACAGGGACAATCTCCTACAATGAGCAGTTCTTC
.,TRBV28,TRBJ1-2,.,CASTMQTGSSNYGYTF,TGTGCCAGCACTATGCAGACGGGGAGTAGCAACTATGGCTACACCTTC
.,TRBV7-8,TRBJ1-1,.,CASSLGGTTEAFF,TGTGCCAGCAGCTTAGGCGGGACCACTGAAGCTTTCTTT
.,TRBV29-1,TRBJ1-1,.,CSVVRWANTEAFF,TGCAGCGTTGTTAGGTGGGCGAACACTGAAGCTTTCTTT
.,TRBV6-5,TRBJ2-7,.,CATPGTLLYEQYF,TGTGCCACGCCCGGGACACTCCTCTACGAGCAGTACTTC
.,TRBV18,TRBJ2-2,TRBD2,CASSPKSGGSSPGELFF,TGTGCCAGCTCACCAAAGAGCGGGGGGTCTTCCCCCGGGGAGCTGTTTTTT
.,TRBV5-1,TRBJ1-2,.,CASSGGVHYGYTF,TGCGCCAGCAGCGGAGGGGTCCACTATGGCTACACCTTC
.,TRBV18,TRBJ2-1,TRBD1,CASSLGQGALNEQFF,TGTGCCAGCTCACTCGGACAGGGGGCCCTCAATGAGCAGTTCTTC
.,TRBV4-1,TRBJ1-2,.,CASSPGTNGYTF,TGCGCCAGCAGCCCGGGGACAAATGGCTACACCTTC
.,TRBV5-4,TRBJ2-4,.,CASSPTGIGNIQYF,TGTGCCAGCAGCCCAACAGGGATCGGAAACATTCAGTACTTC
.,TRBV12-3/TRBV12-4,TRBJ1-1,.,CASSLTGNTEAFF,TGTGCCAGCAGTTTGACAGGGAACACTGAAGCTTTCTTT
.,TRBV11-2,TRBJ1-2,.,CASSFSQLYGYTF,TGTGCCAGCAGCTTTTCACAGCTCTATGGCTACACCTTC
.,TRBV7-8,TRBJ1-5,.,CASSLESGNSNQPQHF,TGTGCCAGCAGCTTAGAGTCAGGGAATAGCAATCAGCCCCAGCATTTT
few,TRBV6-6,TRBJ1-3,.,CASRRTGSGNTIYF,TGTGCCAGTCGGAGAACAGGGTCGGGAAACACCATATATTTT
.,TRBV6-5,TRBJ1-3,TRBD1,CASSGDRLDGNTIYF,TGTGCCAGCAGCGGGGACAGGCTCGACGGAAACACCATATATTTT
.,TRBV3-1/TRBV3-2,TRBJ1-1,TRBD1,CASSPQAGGTLRSTEAFF,TGTGCCAGCAGCCCACAAGCAGGGGGCACACTCAGGAGCACTGAAGCTTTCTTT
.,TRBV3-1/TRBV3-2,TRBJ1-4,.,CASSSGTSRAANEKLFF,TGTGCCAGCAGCTCCGGGACATCTCGGGCGGCTAATGAAAAACTGTTTTTT